This T cell receptor (beta chain) was sequenced for a study of T cells in Graves' hyperthyroidism and ophthalmopathy. About the research overall: Upon initial diagnosis and before any treatment, peripheral blood was collected. Study-level points and caveats: Before onset, ophthalmopathy was predicted by the model a median approximately 6.5 months earlier. From stable hyperthyroidism, ophthalmopathy was separated by a 13 V-J model.

This clonotype was seen many times. Its target is unknown. Researchers amplified the TCR beta CDR3 regions from RNA transcripts. HTBI primers were used for first-round RT-PCR of the TCR CDR3. One entry per CDR3 protein, called by TCRdb with MiXCR from the multiplex PCR reads. The data contain 500,000 to 750,000 distinct CDR3 sequences, roughly 14% of them singletons. Trimming removed 0 bases from V and 1 base from J, with 10 bases in between. In germline, CDR1 is DFQATT, CDR2 SNEGSKA (reference sequence). The CDR3 is 14 amino acids. This TCR was recovered from a woman aged 30 to 39 with Graves' hyperthyroidism. The material sequenced was blood. The chain couples TRBV20-1 to TRBJ2-7; D gene unclear. The CDR3 is CSARDMRRSYEQYF. As DNA, the CDR3 is TGCAGTGCTAGAGATATGAGGCGTTCCTACGAGCAGTACTTC.